One and the same sample provided the 24 T cell receptor beta chains below, sequenced in a study of blood T cell repertoires in COVID-19. Sequenced by immunoSEQ multiplex PCR; TCRdb stores in-frame clones only, minus some. This table has about 370,000 clones, 87% appearing once. The specimen was peripheral blood. The receptor source for this set is a woman aged 25 to 39 with COVID-19, enrolled during active disease.

The V call is TRBV4-1, the J call TRBJ1-5, with D unclear. From germline, CDR1 is MGHRA and CDR2 YSYEKL. The CDR3 has 14 residues. The ends were cut back, 1 base at V and 7 bases at J, with 11 bases in the middle. The CDR3 reads CASSQGAGWQPQHF. The CDR3 coding sequence is TGCGCCAGCAGCCAAGGGGCGGGTTGGCAGCCCCAGCATTTT.

This rearrangement joins TRBV23-1 to TRBJ2-5; D not certain. TRBV23-1 is noted as an ORF with a role that remains uncertain. The CDR3 spans 15 residues. Between the trimmed V and J ends, which lost 0 bases and 4 bases, there was a span of 12 bases. CDR3 bases: TGCGCCAGCAGTCAATCACGGGTAACGGGAGAGACCCAGTACTTC. Residues: CASSQSRVTGETQYF.

The rearrangement joins TRBV28 to TRBJ2-1; D perhaps matches TRBD2 (6 bases). Germline CDR1 and CDR2: MDHEN and SYDVKM. The CDR3 is made up of 17 amino acids. V lost 4 bases and J lost 4, with 20 bases in between. The CDR3 nucleotides are TGTGCCAGCAGTTCCCGGGGTGCGAGCGGGCCTTACAATGAGCAGTTCTTC. It translates to CASSSRGASGPYNEQFF.

This clone has a handful of counts. The chain employs TRBV7-9 and TRBJ1-2; 9 nucleotides line up with TRBD1. CDR1 is SEHNR and CDR2 is FQNEAQ in the germline V gene (reference sequence). The V and J ends lost 5 bases and 2 bases, in that order; junction bases with no gene match: 0. The CDR3 has 13 amino acids. CDR3 sequence (DNA): TGTGCCAGCAGCACAGGGGGCAACTATGGCTACACCTTC. It translates to CASSTGGNYGYTF.

The gene calls are TRBV5-1 and TRBJ2-3; no clear D. The CDR3 consists of 14 residues. V shed 0 bases and J shed 7 bases, with 12 bases lying between them. Germline lookup yields CDR1 SGHRS and CDR2 YFSETQ. As DNA, the CDR3 is TGCGCCAGCAGCTTGGACTTCGCAGCGAATACGCAGTATTTT. This translates into CASSLDFAANTQYF.

The J gene is TRBJ2-5, the V gene TRBV29-1; TRBD1 agrees at 10 bases. V lost 7 bases and J lost 5; bases outside the gene matches: 4. The CDR3 consists of 12 residues. Germline CDR1 and CDR2: SQVTM and ANQGSEA. The CDR3 loop reads CSGKTGGETQYF. CDR3 coding DNA: TGCAGCGGGAAGACAGGGGGCGAGACCCAGTACTTC.

This sequence joins TRBV7-9 and TRBJ2-1; 11 nucleotides agree with TRBD2. V was clipped by 7 bases and J by 5 bases; unmatched bases: 7. This CDR3 is 15 amino acids long. Looked up from germline, CDR1 is SEHNR and CDR2 is FQNEAQ (reference sequence). DNA for the CDR3: TGTGCCAGCACCCCGACTAGCGGGACAAACAATGAGCAGTTCTTC. It is translated as CASTPTSGTNNEQFF.

The rearrangement links TRBV11-2 to TRBJ1-4, with 9 bases identical to TRBD1. The CDR3 covers 16 residues. Germline assignment: CDR1 SGHAT and CDR2 FQNNGV. V was pared by 5 bases and J by 2 bases, with 6 bases of the junction left unmatched. CDR3 loop: CASSPSGQGTNEKLFF. The CDR3 nucleotides are TGTGCCAGCAGCCCCTCCGGACAGGGGACTAATGAAAAACTGTTTTTT.

V and J are TRBV7-9 and TRBJ2-5, with TRBD2 matching over 7 bases. Germline-derived CDR1 and CDR2 are SEHNR and FQNEAQ (reference sequence). Germline trimming cut 5 bases from V and 2 bases from J; bases unmatched to any gene: 11. The CDR3 spans 16 residues. CDR3 nucleotide sequence: TGTGCCAGCAGCCCGGTTGCGGGAGTGAGACAAGAGACCCAGTACTTC. As protein: CASSPVAGVRQETQYF.

This chain connects TRBV24-1 to TRBJ1-2; tentatively, D is TRBD1 (6 bases). The CDR3 runs 17 residues. V was pared by 4 bases and J by 1 base, with 18 bases between. The germline CDR1 and CDR2 sequences are KGHDR and SFDVKD. CDR3 DNA: TGTGCCACCAGTGACCCCGGGACATCGGGGTTTAACTATGGCTACACCTTC. Amino acids: CATSDPGTSGFNYGYTF.

About this clone: The junction departs from the called germline gene at one end, perhaps through a read error. The CDR3 is CASSPQGREQYF. The CDR3 DNA is TGTGCCAGCTCCCCACAGGGGCGCGAGCAGTACTTC. The chain carries TRBV18 and TRBJ2-7; the match to TRBD1 covers 7 bases. The CDR3 has 12 amino acids. CDR1 is KGHSH and CDR2 is LQKENI in the germline V gene. The whole variable domain, filled in from reference TRBV18 and TRBJ2-7, reads NAGVMQNPRHLVRRRGQEARLRCSPMKGHSHVYWYRQLPEEGLKFMVYLQKENIIDESGMPKERFSAEFPKEGPSILRIQQVVRGDSAAYFCASSPQGREQYFGPGTRLTVT.

This chain uses TRBV2 with TRBJ2-7; 9 nucleotides align to TRBD1. The CDR3 has 15 residues. In germline, CDR1 is SNHLY, CDR2 FYNNEI. Trimming took 5 bases from V and 4 from J; bases not matched to a gene: 9. The CDR3 bases are TGTGCCAGCAGTCGGACAGGGGAGCAAGCGTACGAGCAGTACTTC. Encoded protein: CASSRTGEQAYEQYF.

On this clone itself: The same CDR3 is also encoded by other DNA sequences in this sample. The chain is built from TRBV5-6 and TRBJ1-5, with 7 bases aligning to TRBD1. This CDR3 spans 13 amino acids. After removal of 0 bases from V and 7 bases from J, the junction contained 1 base not matched to a gene. Germline V gene data show CDR1 as SGHDT and CDR2 as YYEEEE. The CDR3 nucleotides read TGTGCCAGCAGCTTGGGCAGGGGGCAGCCCCAGCATTTT. Translation gives CASSLGRGQPQHF.

This chain connects TRBV9 to TRBJ2-3; possible D gene TRBD2, 6 bases. With 4 bases removed from V and 2 bases from J, the gap between germline ends came to 14 bases. The CDR3 contains 15 residues. Germline CDR1 reads SGDLS; CDR2 reads YYNGEE. CDR3 nucleotides: TGTGCCAGCAGCCCGAGGGCGGGAATCACAGATACGCAGTATTTT. It specifies CASSPRAGITDTQYF.

V usage is TRBV15 and J usage is TRBJ1-1; D is uncertain. The CDR3 loop spans 15 amino acids. V lost 3 bases, J lost 1 base, and 12 bases lay in between. Germline loops: CDR1 LNHNV, CDR2 YYDKDF (reference sequence). CDR3 loop: CATSSDGSENTEAFF. In DNA form, the CDR3 reads TGTGCCACCAGCAGCGATGGTAGTGAGAACACTGAAGCTTTCTTT.

The chain uses TRBV19 and TRBJ2-7; 9 bases line up with TRBD2. Trimming took 7 bases from V and 4 from J; bases not matched to a gene: 11. The CDR3 is 15 residues long. The germline CDR1 and CDR2 sequences are LNHDA and SQIVND (reference sequence). The chain's CDR3 is CASKVVWTSEYEQYF. As DNA, the CDR3 is TGTGCCAGTAAGGTCGTCTGGACTAGCGAGTACGAGCAGTACTTC.

This chain connects TRBV5-4 to TRBJ2-1, with 8 bases lining up with TRBD2. After removal of 3 bases from V and 4 bases from J, the junction contained 18 bases not matched to a gene. Germline V gene sequence: CDR1 SGHNT, CDR2 YYREEE (reference sequence). The CDR3 length is 19 residues. Here the CDR3 DNA reads TGTGCCAGCAGCTCCCCCTCCTCTCGGGGCGGGAGGCATTACAATGAGCAGTTCTTC. Translating gives CASSSPSSRGGRHYNEQFF.

The genes are TRBV6-2 or TRBV6-3 and TRBJ2-2; TRBD2 is a possible D gene (7 bases). The CDR3 runs to 16 residues. The V end was cut by 7 bases, the J end by 4 bases, with 19 bases between. Germline lookup yields CDR1 MNHEY and CDR2 SVGEGT. CDR3 nucleotides: TGTGCCAGCAACCCCCGGGGGCGGGAGCTCACCGGGGAGCTGTTTTTT. Its protein is CASNPRGRELTGELFF.

The chain couples TRBV19 to TRBJ2-1, with 11 positions matching TRBD2. There are 16 residues in the CDR3. With V trimmed by 7 bases and J by 2 bases, 7 bases remained unmatched. Per the germline V gene, CDR1 is LNHDA and CDR2 is SQIVND (reference sequence). The CDR3 is CASTRGGLAAYNEQFF. In nucleotides, the CDR3 is TGTGCCAGTACCAGAGGGGGACTAGCGGCCTACAATGAGCAGTTCTTC.

For the CDR3, the DNA is TGTGCCAGCAGCGGGGACAGCTATAATTCACCCCTCCACTTT. Translated, it gives CASSGDSYNSPLHF. The V call is TRBV3-1 (or the pseudogene TRBV3-2), the J call TRBJ1-6; TRBD1 matches 7 bases. The J segment lost 3 bases and the V segment lost 5 bases, leaving 1 base of the junction unmatched. This CDR3 is 14 amino acids long. Looked up from germline, CDR1 is LGHDT and CDR2 is YNNKEL (reference sequence).

The V and J genes are TRBV19 and TRBJ1-1, with D uncertain. CDR3 size: 15 residues. Per germline, CDR1 LNHDA and CDR2 SQIVND (reference sequence). V was cut by 5 bases and J by 1 base, with 14 bases left in between. CDR3 loop: CASSPRWRTNTEAFF. For the CDR3, the DNA is TGTGCCAGTAGTCCTCGTTGGAGGACGAACACTGAAGCTTTCTTT. The entire variable domain, with the rest obtained from reference TRBV19 and TRBJ1-1, is as follows: DGGITQSPKYLFRKEGQNVTLSCEQNLNHDAMYWYRQDPGQGLRLIYYSQIVNDFQKGDIAEGYSVSREKKESFPLTVTSAQKNPTAFYLCASSPRWRTNTEAFFGQGTRLTVV.

V is TRBV6-1 and J is TRBJ2-7; the match to TRBD2 covers 8 bases. Germline V CDR1 and CDR2: MNHNS, SASEGT. V trimming: 4 bases; J trimming: 0 bases; junction bases outside the gene matches: 8. CDR3 size: 16 residues. The CDR3 DNA is TGTGCCAGCAGTGCCCACCACCTAGCGGGCTCCTACGAGCAGTACTTC. Translation: CASSAHHLAGSYEQYF.

In its sample, this clone was seen a few times. The V call is TRBV18, the J call TRBJ1-2, with a possible D match to TRBD1 (5 bases). The V end lost 6 bases, the J end lost 6 bases, and 20 bases lay between the germline ends. The V gene's germline CDR1 is KGHSH and CDR2 LQKENI. The CDR3 contains 15 residues. The CDR3 loop is CASSLGAGVDDGYTF. The CDR3 nucleotides are TGTGCCAGCTCCCTAGGAGCGGGGGTTGACGATGGCTACACCTTC.

The V call is TRBV18, the J call TRBJ1-4; no definite D call. CDR3 length: 15 amino acids. The germline V and J ends were trimmed by 4 bases and 0 bases, with 9 bases remaining between them. Germline V gene data show CDR1 as KGHSH and CDR2 as LQKENI. The CDR3 DNA sequence: TGTGCCAGCTCACGACTCCCCCCAACTAATGAAAAACTGTTTTTT. It is translated as CASSRLPPTNEKLFF.